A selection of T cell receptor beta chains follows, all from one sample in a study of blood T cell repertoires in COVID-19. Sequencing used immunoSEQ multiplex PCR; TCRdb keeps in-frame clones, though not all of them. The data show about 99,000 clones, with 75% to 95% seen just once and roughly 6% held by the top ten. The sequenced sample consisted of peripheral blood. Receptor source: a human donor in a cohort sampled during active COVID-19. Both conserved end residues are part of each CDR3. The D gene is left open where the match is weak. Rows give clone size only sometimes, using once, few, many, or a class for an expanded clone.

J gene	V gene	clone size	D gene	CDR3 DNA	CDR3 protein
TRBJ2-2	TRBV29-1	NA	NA	TGCAGCGTTGAAGATCAGGTGATCGGGGAGCTGTTTTTT	CSVEDQVIGELFF
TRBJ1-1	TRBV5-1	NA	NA	TGCGCCAGTTCCCGGGACACCTTGAACACTGAAGCTTTCTTT	CASSRDTLNTEAFF
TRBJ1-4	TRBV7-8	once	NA	TGTGCCAGCAGCTTATTTGGGGCCCTGTTTTTT	CASSLFGALFF
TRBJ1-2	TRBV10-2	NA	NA	TGCGCCCGCACCAGGGTGGGCTATGGCTACACCTTC	CARTRVGYGYTF
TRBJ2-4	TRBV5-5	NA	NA	TGTGCCAGCAGCTTGGCGGGGACCAAAAACATTCAGTACTTC	CASSLAGTKNIQYF
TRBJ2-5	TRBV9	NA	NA	TGTGCCAGCAGCGTCACAGGGTCCCCCCAAGAGACCCAGTACTTC	CASSVTGSPQETQYF
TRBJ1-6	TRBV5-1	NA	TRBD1	TGCGCCAGCAGTTCCGGGACAGGGGGCTCACCCCTCCACTTT	CASSSGTGGSPLHF
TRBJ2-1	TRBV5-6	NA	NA	TGTGCCAGCAGCCTGGAGACTAGGAACAATGAGCAGTTCTTC	CASSLETRNNEQFF
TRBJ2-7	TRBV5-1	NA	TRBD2	TGCGCCAGCAGCTTGGAGGCGGGAGGAACCTACGAGCAGTACTTC	CASSLEAGGTYEQYF
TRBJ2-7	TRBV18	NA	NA	TGTGCCAGCTCACTCAATCAGGGATACGAGCAGTACTTC	CASSLNQGYEQYF